Shown below are 26 T cell receptor beta chains from a single sample sequenced in a study of T cell changes during pregnancy in multiple sclerosis. Data came from immunoSEQ multiplex PCR; TCRdb stores just in-frame clones and leaves some out. The sample lists 41,000 or so clones, roughly 87% seen once, with under 0.7% in the top ten. The material was CD4+ T cells from peripheral blood mononuclear cells, obtained in the first trimester of pregnancy. Receptors were obtained from a female donor with multiple sclerosis, enrolled in a pregnancy study.

The chain links TRBV5-5 to TRBJ2-4; TRBD1 agrees at 7 bases. This CDR3 is built from 16 residues. V lost 5 bases to trimming and J lost 0 bases; unmatched junction nucleotides: 8. Germline V CDR1 and CDR2: SGHKS, YYEKEE (reference sequence). This CDR3 is CASREPGQKAKNIQYF. The CDR3 DNA reads TGTGCCAGCAGGGAGCCGGGACAGAAAGCCAAAAACATTCAGTACTTC.

The chain recombines TRBV13 with TRBJ2-7; D is ambiguous. The length of the CDR3 is 17 residues. Germline loops: CDR1 PRHDT, CDR2 FYEKMQ (reference sequence). Between the trimmed V and J ends, which lost 2 bases and 6 bases, there was a span of 23 bases. The CDR3 spells CASSLSTKQFDFREQYF. CDR3 in DNA: TGTGCCAGCAGCTTAAGTACCAAGCAATTCGATTTTCGCGAGCAGTACTTC. Based on the CDR3 plus reference TRBV13 and TRBJ2-7, the full variable domain is AAGVIQSPRHLIKEKRETATLKCYPIPRHDTVYWYQQGPGQDPQFLISFYEKMQSDKGSIPDRFSAQQFSDYHSELNMSSLELGDSALYFCASSLSTKQFDFREQYFGPGTRLTVT.

The chain is built from TRBV6-6 and TRBJ2-1; D remains ambiguous. The CDR3 contains 12 residues. CDR1 is MNHNY, CDR2 SVGAGI, per germline (reference sequence). The V gene lost 8 bases and the J gene lost 5 bases, with 10 bases spanning the gap. The CDR3 protein is CASLGANNEQFF. Here the CDR3 DNA reads TGTGCCAGCCTAGGAGCGAACAATGAGCAGTTCTTC.

The chain combines TRBV6-6 with TRBJ1-2; 9 bases map to TRBD1. Germline lookup yields CDR1 MNHNY and CDR2 SVGAGI (reference sequence). The CDR3 contains 16 residues. With V trimmed by 3 bases and J by 6 bases, 11 bases remained unmatched. CDR3 sequence (DNA): TGTGCCAGCAGTTATTTACTACAGGGGGCGAGGAATGGCTACACCTTC. Its protein product is CASSYLLQGARNGYTF.

The CDR3 loop is CASSLGERDSYEQYF. The CDR3 coding sequence is TGTGCCAGCAGCTTAGGCGAGCGGGACTCCTACGAGCAGTACTTC. This chain links TRBV7-9 with TRBJ2-7, with 7 bases that match TRBD2. Germline V lookup: CDR1 SEHNR, CDR2 FQNEAQ (reference sequence). The CDR3 is 15 residues long. V gave up 1 base and J gave up 0 bases; unmatched junction bases: 3.

V and J are TRBV21-1 and TRBJ1-4; the table's D call TRBD1 went unverified against the DNA. TRBV21-1 represents a pseudogene. The CDR3 extends over 14 amino acids. DNA for the CDR3: TGTGCCAGCAGCAAAACAGGGGGCGCCGAAAAACTGTTTTTT. Translation gives CASSKTGGAEKLFF.

The chain employs TRBV7-9 and TRBJ2-5; D remains ambiguous. The germline V and J ends were trimmed by 5 bases and 8 bases, with 18 bases remaining between them. The CDR3 spans 14 residues. The germline gives CDR1 SEHNR, CDR2 FQNEAQ (reference sequence). The CDR3 coding sequence is TGTGCCAGCAGCGAACTCGGTTCCGCTGTTACCCAGTACTTC. Translating gives CASSELGSAVTQYF. The full variable domain, in which reference TRBV7-9 and TRBJ2-5 provide the parts outside the CDR3, is DTGVSQNPRHKITKRGQNVTFRCDPISEHNRLYWYRQTLGQGPEFLTYFQNEAQLEKSRLLSDRFSAERPKGSFSTLEIQRTEQGDSAMYLCASSELGSAVTQYFGPGTRLLVL.

J is TRBJ1-1 and V is TRBV20-1, with 9 nucleotides matching TRBD1. Trimming removed 4 bases from V and 9 bases from J; junction bases left unmatched: 3. CDR3 length: 11 residues. Germline V gene sequence: CDR1 DFQATT, CDR2 SNEGSKA (reference sequence). The CDR3: CSAKGQGKAFF. CDR3 in DNA: TGCAGTGCTAAGGGACAGGGAAAAGCTTTCTTT.

V usage is TRBV5-1 and J usage is TRBJ2-7, with D tentatively TRBD2 (8 bases). CDR1 is SGHRS, CDR2 YFSETQ, per germline. The CDR3 runs to 14 residues. V was pared by 1 base and J by 5 bases, with 13 bases between. CDR3 sequence reads: CASSLFSGTDEQYF. The DNA of the CDR3 is TGCGCCAGCAGCTTGTTTAGCGGGACAGACGAGCAGTACTTC.

V gene TRBV7-2 combines with J gene TRBJ2-3, with 7 bases that match TRBD2. This CDR3 has 11 amino acids. Germline CDR1 SGHTA, CDR2 FQGNSA. V lost 8 bases, J lost 6 bases, and 2 bases stayed unmatched. The CDR3 region has the DNA TGTGCCAGCGCCGGGGGGGATACGCAGTATTTT. Encoded protein: CASAGGDTQYF.

The chain has TRBV11-2 and TRBJ2-7, with 14 bases matching TRBD2. Germline V gives CDR1 SGHAT, CDR2 FQNNGV. This CDR3 is 15 amino acids long. J was trimmed by 5 bases and V by 5 bases; bases with no gene match: 5. The CDR3 DNA follows: TGTGCCAGCAGCGCGACTAGCGGGAGGGTCCACGAGCAGTACTTC. Translating gives CASSATSGRVHEQYF.

The CDR3 nucleotides are TGCGCCAGCAGCCAAGGGTCACCCATTAGAGAAAAACTGTTTTTT. It encodes CASSQGSPIREKLFF. V gene TRBV4-1 combines with J gene TRBJ1-4; no clear D gene. Looked up from germline, CDR1 is MGHRA and CDR2 is YSYEKL. V was trimmed by 1 base and J by 8 bases, leaving 14 bases between them. The CDR3 length is 15 residues.

This clone was observed a single time. V and J are TRBV14 and TRBJ1-1; D is undetermined. Trimming shortened V by 2 bases and J by 1 base, and 14 bases separated the two germline ends. Germline V gene sequence: CDR1 SGHDN, CDR2 FVKESK. The CDR3 contains 16 residues. CDR3 DNA sequence: TGTGCCAGCAGCCAAAGATACCGGGAAGGGAACACTGAAGCTTTCTTT. Translating it yields CASSQRYREGNTEAFF.

The rearrangement links TRBV5-1 to TRBJ2-1; a possible D gene is TRBD2 (5 bases). The germline gives CDR1 SGHRS, CDR2 YFSETQ. CDR3 length: 16 amino acids. With 2 bases removed from V and 1 base from J, the gap between germline ends came to 13 bases. For the CDR3, the DNA is TGCGCCAGCAGCTTTACGAGCGGATATTCCTACAATGAGCAGTTCTTC. It translates to CASSFTSGYSYNEQFF.

CDR3 DNA sequence: TGCGCCAGCAGCTTGGCAGGGGGCCCCTACGAGCAGTACTTC. Translation gives CASSLAGGPYEQYF. The chain joins TRBV5-1 to TRBJ2-7, with 8 bases fitting TRBD1. V shed 0 bases and J 2 bases; nucleotides not matched to a gene: 1. Germline V gene sequence: CDR1 SGHRS, CDR2 YFSETQ. The CDR3 loop spans 14 amino acids.

The chain has TRBV28 and TRBJ2-7; 8 bases line up with TRBD2. V lost 3 bases and J lost 3; bases outside the gene matches: 4. The CDR3 totals 14 residues. Germline V gives CDR1 MDHEN, CDR2 SYDVKM. In nucleotides, the CDR3 is TGTGCCAGCAGTTTTGCGGGGGGACACTACGAGCAGTACTTC. It encodes CASSFAGGHYEQYF. Supplemented by reference TRBV28 and TRBJ2-7, the full variable domain reads DVKVTQSSRYLVKRTGEKVFLECVQDMDHENMFWYRQDPGLGLRLIYFSYDVKMKEKGDIPEGYSVSREKKERFSLILESASTNQTSMYLCASSFAGGHYEQYFGPGTRLTVT.

The rearrangement links TRBV2 to TRBJ2-1; D not resolved. V was pared by 6 bases and J by 8 bases, with 14 bases between. This CDR3 spans 13 amino acids. Germline CDR1 is SNHLY and CDR2 is FYNNEI. CDR3 DNA: TGTGCCAGCAGCAAACCGGCGACTGATGAGCAGTTCTTC. Translating it yields CASSKPATDEQFF.

The chain joins TRBV20-1 to TRBJ2-3; maybe TRBD2 (6 bases). Germline assignment: CDR1 DFQATT and CDR2 SNEGSKA (reference sequence). V lost 6 bases and J lost 5, with 6 bases in between. CDR3 length equals 10 residues. The CDR3 sequence: CSAAGDTQYF. CDR3 nucleotide sequence: TGCAGTGCAGCGGGAGATACGCAGTATTTT.

In this sample, this clone turned up a few times. DNA for the CDR3: TGTGCCAGCAACGGCGGGAGGGCCGCTGAGCAGTTCTTC. It is translated as CASNGGRAAEQFF. The chain couples TRBV6-1 to TRBJ2-1, with TRBD2 matching 9 bases. The junction had 7 bases not matched to a gene; V was cut back by 7 bases and J by 9 bases. CDR3 length: 13 residues. Germline V gene lookup returns CDR1 MNHNS and CDR2 SASEGT.

This chain uses TRBV13 with TRBJ2-5, with D perhaps TRBD1 (5 bases). V was pared by 5 bases and J by 3 bases, with 13 bases between. The germline CDR1 and CDR2 sequences are PRHDT and FYEKMQ (reference sequence). CDR3 length: 14 amino acids. DNA of the CDR3: TGTGCCAGCAGCCGCAATCCAGGGAAAGAGACCCAGTACTTC. Encoded protein: CASSRNPGKETQYF.

The CDR3 DNA sequence: TGCGCCAGCAGCCAATCTCGGGACACATTCTCCTACGAGCAGTACTTC. Its protein product is CASSQSRDTFSYEQYF. V usage is TRBV4-3 and J usage is TRBJ2-7; possible D gene TRBD1, 6 bases. The CDR3 is 16 amino acids. Per germline, CDR1 LGHNA and CDR2 YSLEER. V dropped 2 bases and J dropped 0 bases, with 14 bases sitting between them.

The chain uses TRBV11-2 and TRBJ2-2; possible D gene TRBD2, 5 bases. V lost 0 bases, J lost 7 bases, and 9 bases lay in between. CDR3 length: 14 amino acids. Per germline, CDR1 SGHAT and CDR2 FQNNGV. CDR3 region: CASSLELLGGELFF. The CDR3, as DNA: TGTGCCAGCAGCTTAGAACTACTAGGCGGGGAGCTGTTTTTT.

The chain is built from TRBV28 and TRBJ1-2; TRBD1 matches 8 bases. CDR3 size: 12 residues. Germline-derived CDR1 and CDR2 are MDHEN and SYDVKM. With V trimmed by 6 bases and J by 13 bases, 10 bases remained unmatched. CDR3: CASSTGGQAFTF. The CDR3, as DNA: TGTGCCAGCAGCACTGGGGGACAGGCCTTCACCTTC.

The V call is TRBV5-4, the J call TRBJ2-3; 13 nucleotides align to TRBD2. The CDR3 runs to 15 residues. Germline V gene data show CDR1 as SGHNT and CDR2 as YYREEE (reference sequence). Losses at the gene ends were 4 bases for V and 6 bases for J; bases not matched to a gene: 5. The CDR3 nucleotides are TGTGCCAGCAGCGGACTAGCGGGAGCGGTGGATACGCAGTATTTT. Its protein product is CASSGLAGAVDTQYF.

This chain uses TRBV19 with TRBJ2-7; the match to TRBD1 covers 7 bases. This CDR3 is built from 18 residues. Germline CDR1 reads LNHDA; CDR2 reads SQIVND (reference sequence). Trimming took 7 bases from V and 5 from J; bases not matched to a gene: 23. The CDR3 here is CASIRIRDRSSPWDEQYF. DNA of the CDR3: TGTGCCAGTATACGCATCCGGGACAGAAGTTCCCCTTGGGACGAGCAGTACTTC.

This sequence joins TRBV30 and TRBJ2-7, with D possibly matching TRBD1 (6 bases). The V end was cut by 4 bases, the J end by 0 bases, with 13 bases between. The CDR3 extends over 14 amino acids. Germline V CDR1 and CDR2: GTSNPN, SVGIG (reference sequence). CDR3 protein: CAWKQGMSSYEQYF. The CDR3 nucleotides read TGTGCCTGGAAACAGGGTATGAGCTCCTACGAGCAGTACTTC.